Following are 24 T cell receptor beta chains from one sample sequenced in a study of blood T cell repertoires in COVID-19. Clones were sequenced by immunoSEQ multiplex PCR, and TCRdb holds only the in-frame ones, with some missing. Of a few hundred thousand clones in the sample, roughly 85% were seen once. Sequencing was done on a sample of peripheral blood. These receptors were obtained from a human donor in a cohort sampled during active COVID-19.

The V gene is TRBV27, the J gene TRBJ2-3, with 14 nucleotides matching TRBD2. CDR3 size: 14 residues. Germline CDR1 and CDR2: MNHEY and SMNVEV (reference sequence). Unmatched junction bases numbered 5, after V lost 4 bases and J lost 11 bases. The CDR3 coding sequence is TGTGCCAGCAGTTCGGGACTAGCGGGGGAGGGGCAGTATTTT. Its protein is CASSSGLAGEGQYF.

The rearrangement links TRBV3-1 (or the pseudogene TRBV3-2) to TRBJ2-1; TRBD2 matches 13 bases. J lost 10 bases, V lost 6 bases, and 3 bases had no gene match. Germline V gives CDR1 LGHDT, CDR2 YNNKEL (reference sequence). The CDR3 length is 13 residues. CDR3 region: CASRLAGGFEQFF. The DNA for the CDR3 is TGTGCCAGCAGACTAGCGGGGGGGTTCGAGCAGTTCTTC.

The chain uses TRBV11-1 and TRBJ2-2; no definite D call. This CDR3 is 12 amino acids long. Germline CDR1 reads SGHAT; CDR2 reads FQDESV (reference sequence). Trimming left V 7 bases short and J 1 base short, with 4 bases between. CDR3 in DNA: TGTGCCAGCAAACAGAACACCGGGGAGCTGTTTTTT. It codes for CASKQNTGELFF.

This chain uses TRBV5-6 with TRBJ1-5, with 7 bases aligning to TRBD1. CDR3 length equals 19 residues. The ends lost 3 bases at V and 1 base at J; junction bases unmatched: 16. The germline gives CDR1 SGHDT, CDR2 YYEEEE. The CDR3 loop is CASSSRQGPPRGSNQPQHF. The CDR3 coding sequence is TGTGCCAGCAGCTCGCGACAGGGTCCACCACGAGGAAGCAATCAGCCCCAGCATTTT.

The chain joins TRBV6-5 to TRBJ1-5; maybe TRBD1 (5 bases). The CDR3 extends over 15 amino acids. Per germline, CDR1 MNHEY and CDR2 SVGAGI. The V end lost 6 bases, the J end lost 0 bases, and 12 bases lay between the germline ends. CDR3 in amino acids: CASRNRLGSNQPQHF. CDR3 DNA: TGTGCCAGCAGAAACAGGCTCGGTAGCAATCAGCCCCAGCATTTT.

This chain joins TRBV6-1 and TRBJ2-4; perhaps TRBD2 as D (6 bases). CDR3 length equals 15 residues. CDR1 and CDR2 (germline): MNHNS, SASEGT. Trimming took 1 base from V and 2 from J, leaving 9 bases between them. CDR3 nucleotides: TGTGCCAGCAGTGAAGTTGGAGGGACCAAAAACATTCAGTACTTC. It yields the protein CASSEVGGTKNIQYF.

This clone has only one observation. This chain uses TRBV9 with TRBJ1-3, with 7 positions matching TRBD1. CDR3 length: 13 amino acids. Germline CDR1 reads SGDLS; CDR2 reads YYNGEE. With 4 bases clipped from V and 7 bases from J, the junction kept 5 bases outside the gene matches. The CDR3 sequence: CASSKGTVNTIYF. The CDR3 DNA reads TGTGCCAGCAGCAAGGGGACAGTCAACACCATATATTTT. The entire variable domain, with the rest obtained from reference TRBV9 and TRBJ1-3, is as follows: DSGVTQTPKHLITATGQRVTLRCSPRSGDLSVYWYQQSLDQGLQFLIQYYNGEERAKGNILERFSAQQFPDLHSELNLSSLELGDSALYFCASSKGTVNTIYFGEGSWLTVV.

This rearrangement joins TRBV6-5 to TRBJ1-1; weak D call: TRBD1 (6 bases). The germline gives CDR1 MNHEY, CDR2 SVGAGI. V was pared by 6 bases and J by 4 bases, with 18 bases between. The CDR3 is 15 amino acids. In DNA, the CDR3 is TGTGCCAGCAGCTACCAATCAACAGGGACCACTGAAGCTTTCTTT. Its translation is CASSYQSTGTTEAFF.

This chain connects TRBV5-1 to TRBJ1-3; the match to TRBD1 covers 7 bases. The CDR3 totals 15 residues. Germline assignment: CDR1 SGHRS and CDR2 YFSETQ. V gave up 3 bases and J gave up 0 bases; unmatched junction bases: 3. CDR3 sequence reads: CASSYGDSSGNTIYF. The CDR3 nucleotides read TGCGCCAGCAGCTACGGGGACAGCTCTGGAAACACCATATATTTT.

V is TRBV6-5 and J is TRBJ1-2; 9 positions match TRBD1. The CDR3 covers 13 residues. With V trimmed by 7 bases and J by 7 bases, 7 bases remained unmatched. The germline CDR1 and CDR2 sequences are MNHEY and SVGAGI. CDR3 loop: CASKIGTGSGYTF. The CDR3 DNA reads TGTGCCAGCAAAATAGGGACAGGGAGTGGCTACACCTTC.

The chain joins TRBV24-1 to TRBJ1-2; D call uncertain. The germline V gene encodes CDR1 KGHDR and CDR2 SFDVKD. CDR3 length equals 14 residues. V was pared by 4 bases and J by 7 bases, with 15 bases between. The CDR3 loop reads CATSDVESSRGYTF. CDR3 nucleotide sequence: TGTGCCACCAGTGACGTGGAGAGTTCGCGTGGCTACACCTTC.

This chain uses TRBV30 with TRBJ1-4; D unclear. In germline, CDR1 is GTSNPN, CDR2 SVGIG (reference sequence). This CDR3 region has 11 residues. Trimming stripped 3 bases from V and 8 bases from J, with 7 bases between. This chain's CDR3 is CAWSLQEKLFF. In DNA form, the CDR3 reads TGTGCCTGGAGCTTACAGGAAAAACTGTTTTTT.

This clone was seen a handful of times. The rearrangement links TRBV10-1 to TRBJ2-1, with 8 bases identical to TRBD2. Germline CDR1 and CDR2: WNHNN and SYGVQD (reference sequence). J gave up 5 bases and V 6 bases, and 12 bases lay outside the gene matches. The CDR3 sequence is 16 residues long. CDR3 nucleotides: TGCGCCAGCAGGGAGATTCGAGCGGGGGTTAACAATGAGCAGTTCTTC. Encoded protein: CASREIRAGVNNEQFF.

Here the CDR3 DNA reads TGTGCCAGCAGCTTTATTGGGGGACAGGGAGTGTACGAGCAGTACTTC. It specifies CASSFIGGQGVYEQYF. This chain joins TRBV5-5 and TRBJ2-7, with TRBD1 matching 9 bases. The germline V gene encodes CDR1 SGHKS and CDR2 YYEKEE (reference sequence). V was pared by 2 bases and J by 4 bases, with 10 bases of the junction left unmatched. The CDR3 spans 16 residues.

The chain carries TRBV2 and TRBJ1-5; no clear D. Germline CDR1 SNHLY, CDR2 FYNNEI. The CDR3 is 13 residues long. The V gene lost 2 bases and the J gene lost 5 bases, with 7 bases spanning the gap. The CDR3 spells CASSEWGDQPQHF. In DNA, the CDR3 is TGTGCCAGCAGTGAATGGGGAGATCAGCCCCAGCATTTT.

CDR3 amino acids: CATSDSMESYNEQFF. DNA of the CDR3: TGTGCCACCAGTGATTCCATGGAGAGCTACAATGAGCAGTTCTTC. This rearrangement joins TRBV24-1 to TRBJ2-1; D unclear. V lost 2 bases and J lost 3, with 10 bases in between. Germline values: CDR1 KGHDR, CDR2 SFDVKD. This CDR3 contains 15 residues.

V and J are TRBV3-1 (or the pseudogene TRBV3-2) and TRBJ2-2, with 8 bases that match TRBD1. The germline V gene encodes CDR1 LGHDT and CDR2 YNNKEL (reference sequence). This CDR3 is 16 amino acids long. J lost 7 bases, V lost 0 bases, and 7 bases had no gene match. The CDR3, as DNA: TGTGCCAGCAGCCAAGAGGGTCCCAGGGGGCGCGGGGAGCTGTTTTTT. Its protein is CASSQEGPRGRGELFF.

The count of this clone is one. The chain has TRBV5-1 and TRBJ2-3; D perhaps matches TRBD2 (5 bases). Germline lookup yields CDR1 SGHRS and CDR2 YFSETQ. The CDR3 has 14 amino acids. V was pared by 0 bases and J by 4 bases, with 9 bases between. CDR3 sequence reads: CASSLATGSDTQYF. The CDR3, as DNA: TGCGCCAGCAGCTTGGCCACGGGGTCAGATACGCAGTATTTT.

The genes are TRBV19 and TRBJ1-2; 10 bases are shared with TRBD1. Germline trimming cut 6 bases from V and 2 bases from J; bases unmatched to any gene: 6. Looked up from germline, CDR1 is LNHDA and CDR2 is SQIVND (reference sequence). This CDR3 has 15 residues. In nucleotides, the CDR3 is TGTGCCAGTAGGACCCCGACAGGGGGCAACTATGGCTACACCTTC. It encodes CASRTPTGGNYGYTF.

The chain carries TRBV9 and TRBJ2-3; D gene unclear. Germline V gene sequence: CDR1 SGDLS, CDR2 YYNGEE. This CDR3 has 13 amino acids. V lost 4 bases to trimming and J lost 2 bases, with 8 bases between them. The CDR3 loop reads CASSPEYTDTQYF. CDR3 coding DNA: TGTGCCAGCAGCCCCGAGTACACAGATACGCAGTATTTT.

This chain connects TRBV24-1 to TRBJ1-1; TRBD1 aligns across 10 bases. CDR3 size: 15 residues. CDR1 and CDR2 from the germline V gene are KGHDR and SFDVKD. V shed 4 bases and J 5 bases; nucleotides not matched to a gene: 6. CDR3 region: CATSEAGTGVTEAFF. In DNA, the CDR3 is TGTGCCACCAGTGAGGCCGGGACAGGGGTGACTGAAGCTTTCTTT.

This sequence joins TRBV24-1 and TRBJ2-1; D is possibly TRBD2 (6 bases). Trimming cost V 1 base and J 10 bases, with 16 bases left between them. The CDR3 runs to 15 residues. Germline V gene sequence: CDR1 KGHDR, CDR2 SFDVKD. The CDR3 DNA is TGTGCCACCAGTGATTTTGGAGGGGCGCATTGGGAGCAGTTCTTC. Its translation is CATSDFGGAHWEQFF.

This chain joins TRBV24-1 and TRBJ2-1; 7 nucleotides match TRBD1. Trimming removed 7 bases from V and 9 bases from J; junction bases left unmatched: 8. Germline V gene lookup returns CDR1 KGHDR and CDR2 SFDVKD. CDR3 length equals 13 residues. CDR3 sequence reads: CATRGTAGGEQFF. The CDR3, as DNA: TGTGCCACCAGGGGGACAGCTGGTGGTGAGCAGTTCTTC.

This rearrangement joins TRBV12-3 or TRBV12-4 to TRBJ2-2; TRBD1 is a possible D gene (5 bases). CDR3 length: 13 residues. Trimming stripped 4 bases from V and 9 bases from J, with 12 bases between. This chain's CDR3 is CASSSGFLRELFF. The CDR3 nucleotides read TGTGCCAGCAGTTCAGGGTTTTTGAGGGAGCTGTTTTTT.